These 20 T cell receptor beta chains were sequenced from one sample in a study of technical replicates of blood from four donors. Sequencing used immunoSEQ multiplex PCR; TCRdb keeps in-frame clones, though not all of them. The sample has about 83,000 clones, 96% seen once. Sequencing was done on a sample of T cells isolated from PBMCs. The receptors stem from a human donor in good health.

The chain is built from TRBV10-3 and TRBJ2-2; tentatively, D is TRBD1 (6 bases). CDR1 is ENHRY and CDR2 is SYGVKD in the germline V gene. Deletions cut 0 bases from V and 6 bases from J, with 8 bases between. The CDR3 runs 14 residues. The CDR3 here is CAISESGGAGELFF. DNA of the CDR3: TGTGCCATCAGTGAGTCTGGGGGCGCCGGGGAGCTGTTTTTT.

V usage is TRBV7-3 and J usage is TRBJ2-3, with 7 bases that match TRBD1. V was pared by 5 bases and J by 4 bases, with 6 bases of the junction left unmatched. Germline CDR1 reads SGHTA; CDR2 reads FQGTGA. The length of the CDR3 is 14 residues. The CDR3 sequence: CASSPYRGADTQYF. The DNA of the CDR3 is TGTGCCAGCAGCCCTTACAGGGGCGCAGATACGCAGTATTTT.

The chain employs TRBV15 and TRBJ1-5; TRBD1 matches 7 bases. V dropped 1 base and J dropped 9; count of bases not matched to a gene: 3. This CDR3 spans 13 amino acids. Germline values: CDR1 LNHNV, CDR2 YYDKDF (reference sequence). This chain's CDR3 is CATSRAQGWPQHF. The CDR3, as DNA: TGTGCCACCAGCAGAGCACAGGGGTGGCCCCAGCATTTT.

As concerns this clone: This sample also contains other DNA sequences that code for the same CDR3. V gene TRBV9 combines with J gene TRBJ1-2; 9 bases align to TRBD1. CDR1 and CDR2 (germline): SGDLS, YYNGEE. The CDR3 covers 13 residues. With V trimmed by 4 bases and J by 7 bases, 5 bases remained unmatched. The CDR3, as DNA: TGTGCCAGCAGCCCCCGACAGGGGGGTGGCTACACCTTC. This gives the protein CASSPRQGGGYTF.

The chain uses TRBV5-5 and TRBJ1-5; TRBD1 is a possible D gene (5 bases). Germline-derived CDR1 and CDR2 are SGHKS and YYEKEE (reference sequence). The CDR3 length is 15 residues. Trimming took 4 bases from V and 9 from J, leaving 20 bases between them. CDR3 sequence: CASSPELAGVGPQHF. Written as DNA, the CDR3 is TGTGCCAGCAGCCCCGAACTGGCGGGGGTGGGGCCCCAGCATTTT.

The genes are TRBV19 and TRBJ1-2, with D unclear. Germline CDR1 reads LNHDA; CDR2 reads SQIVND (reference sequence). Trimming shortened V by 0 bases and J by 12 bases, and 17 bases separated the two germline ends. The CDR3 covers 14 residues. CDR3 sequence reads: CASSIDLRDTANTF. CDR3 sequence (DNA): TGTGCCAGTAGTATAGATCTTCGCGACACCGCCAACACCTTC.

The rearrangement links TRBV6-1 to TRBJ2-1, with D unclear. V was shortened by 3 bases and J by 6 bases, with 6 bases between the two germline ends. The CDR3 loop spans 12 amino acids. Germline CDR1 and CDR2: MNHNS and SASEGT. DNA for the CDR3: TGTGCCAGCAGTGAGTACATCAATGAGCAGTTCTTC. Translating gives CASSEYINEQFF.

The gene calls are TRBV6-5 and TRBJ2-7; 7 bases map to TRBD1. Germline assignment: CDR1 MNHEY and CDR2 SVGAGI. The CDR3 is 11 residues long. Trimming at V came to 7 bases and at J to 10 bases, leaving 7 bases not matched to a gene. The CDR3 spells CASIARGLQYF. CDR3 DNA: TGTGCCAGCATCGCGAGGGGGCTCCAGTACTTC.

This clone was picked up one time. The chain has TRBV6-5 and TRBJ2-7; D might be TRBD1 (5 bases). Trimming took 2 bases from V and 3 from J, leaving 11 bases between them. This CDR3 is 14 amino acids long. The germline V gene has CDR1 MNHEY and CDR2 SVGAGI. CDR3 DNA: TGTGCCAGCAGTTACGTCCAGGGATACTACGAGCAGTACTTC. It encodes CASSYVQGYYEQYF.

The chain combines TRBV2 with TRBJ2-7; TRBD2 matches 8 bases. Germline CDR1 reads SNHLY; CDR2 reads FYNNEI. CDR3 length: 15 amino acids. J gave up 6 bases and V 7 bases, and 14 bases lay outside the gene matches. The CDR3 DNA reads as TGTGCCAGCACGAAGCGGGAGTGGATGCAGGGCGAGCAGTACTTC. This encodes CASTKREWMQGEQYF.

The V gene is TRBV11-1, the J gene TRBJ2-7; 9 nucleotides agree with TRBD1. The CDR3 sequence is 15 residues long. Germline CDR1 SGHAT, CDR2 FQDESV (reference sequence). The V gene end was trimmed by 5 bases and the J gene end by 6 bases; junction bases not matched to a gene: 11. The CDR3 DNA follows: TGTGCCAGCAGCCCAGGGACAGGGAGCGCTATCGAGCAGTACTTC. Amino acid sequence: CASSPGTGSAIEQYF.

V usage is TRBV7-8 and J usage is TRBJ2-3, with 8 bases aligning to TRBD1. CDR1 SGHVS and CDR2 FQNEAQ come from the germline V gene. This CDR3 has 15 amino acids. J lost 3 bases, V lost 4 bases, and 6 bases had no gene match. The CDR3 spells CASSSKTGVTDTQYF. The CDR3, as DNA: TGTGCCAGCAGCTCAAAGACAGGGGTTACAGATACGCAGTATTTT.

The chain employs TRBV19 and TRBJ2-1; a possible D gene is TRBD1 (6 bases). The V end was cut by 4 bases, the J end by 7 bases, with 14 bases between. CDR1 and CDR2 from the germline V gene are LNHDA and SQIVND (reference sequence). The CDR3 extends over 14 amino acids. The CDR3 DNA reads TGTGCCAGTAGTAGGCAGGGGAAAGGTAATGAGCAGTTCTTC. Protein product: CASSRQGKGNEQFF. The full variable domain, with the rest looked up from reference TRBV19 and TRBJ2-1, is DGGITQSPKYLFRKEGQNVTLSCEQNLNHDAMYWYRQDPGQGLRLIYYSQIVNDFQKGDIAEGYSVSREKKESFPLTVTSAQKNPTAFYLCASSRQGKGNEQFFGPGTRLTVL.

The chain couples TRBV28 to TRBJ1-1; tentative D call: TRBD1 (6 bases). Germline CDR1 is MDHEN and CDR2 is SYDVKM. CDR3 length: 15 amino acids. The V end lost 2 bases, the J end lost 0 bases, and 10 bases lay between the germline ends. CDR3 sequence reads: CASSLIQGMNTEAFF. CDR3 in DNA: TGTGCCAGCAGTTTAATTCAGGGGATGAACACTGAAGCTTTCTTT.

The rearrangement joins TRBV11-3 to TRBJ2-5; D not certain. V was shortened by 1 base and J by 0 bases, with 6 bases between the two germline ends. CDR3 size: 14 residues. In germline, CDR1 is SGHNT, CDR2 YENEEA. The CDR3 sequence is CASSLGRYQETQYF. CDR3 coding DNA: TGTGCCAGCAGCTTAGGGAGATACCAAGAGACCCAGTACTTC. The full variable domain, in which reference TRBV11-3 and TRBJ2-5 provide the parts outside the CDR3, is EAGVVQSPRYKIIEKKQPVAFWCNPISGHNTLYWYLQNLGQGPELLIRYENEEAVDDSQLPKDRFSAERLKGVDSTLKIQPAELGDSAVYLCASSLGRYQETQYFGPGTRLLVL.

The chain recombines TRBV28 with TRBJ2-7; possible D gene TRBD2, 7 bases. The length of the CDR3 is 17 residues. CDR1 is MDHEN and CDR2 is SYDVKM in the germline V gene. V lost 8 bases and J 4 bases, leaving 27 bases between the germline ends. CDR3 sequence reads: CASEGGETTLGFYEQYF. CDR3 DNA sequence: TGTGCCAGCGAGGGGGGGGAAACCACCTTGGGGTTTTACGAGCAGTACTTC. The entire variable domain, with the rest obtained from reference TRBV28 and TRBJ2-7, is as follows: DVKVTQSSRYLVKRTGEKVFLECVQDMDHENMFWYRQDPGLGLRLIYFSYDVKMKEKGDIPEGYSVSREKKERFSLILESASTNQTSMYLCASEGGETTLGFYEQYFGPGTRLTVT.

The chain links TRBV5-1 to TRBJ2-7, with 11 nucleotides matching TRBD2. Trimming removed 0 bases from V and 4 bases from J; junction bases left unmatched: 9. This CDR3 has 17 residues. The germline V gene encodes CDR1 SGHRS and CDR2 YFSETQ. CDR3 sequence reads: CASSLAGSGRAPYEQYF. The CDR3 nucleotides are TGCGCCAGCAGCTTGGCCGGTAGCGGGAGGGCCCCATACGAGCAGTACTTC.

This chain links TRBV7-9 with TRBJ2-2; 15 nucleotides align to TRBD2. The V gene end was trimmed by 5 bases and the J gene end by 5 bases; junction bases not matched to a gene: 3. The CDR3 loop spans 16 amino acids. Germline CDR1 reads SEHNR; CDR2 reads FQNEAQ (reference sequence). This CDR3 reads CASSPGLAGGTGELFF. The CDR3 nucleotides are TGTGCCAGCAGCCCTGGACTAGCGGGAGGGACCGGGGAGCTGTTTTTT.

This chain joins TRBV7-9 and TRBJ2-5; 7 bases match TRBD2. The CDR3 loop spans 14 amino acids. Germline V gene sequence: CDR1 SEHNR, CDR2 FQNEAQ (reference sequence). The trim removed 5 bases at V and 5 bases at J, leaving 8 bases unmatched. DNA for the CDR3: TGTGCCAGCAGCCCTTACAGCGGGGTGGAGACCCAGTACTTC. This sequence encodes CASSPYSGVETQYF.

This sequence joins TRBV2 and TRBJ2-3; D is undetermined. Trimming shortened V by 8 bases and J by 2 bases, and 5 bases separated the two germline ends. The CDR3 is 11 amino acids. Germline CDR1 is SNHLY and CDR2 is FYNNEI. Here the CDR3 reads CASSFTDTQYF. DNA for the CDR3: TGTGCCAGCTCCTTCACAGATACGCAGTATTTT.